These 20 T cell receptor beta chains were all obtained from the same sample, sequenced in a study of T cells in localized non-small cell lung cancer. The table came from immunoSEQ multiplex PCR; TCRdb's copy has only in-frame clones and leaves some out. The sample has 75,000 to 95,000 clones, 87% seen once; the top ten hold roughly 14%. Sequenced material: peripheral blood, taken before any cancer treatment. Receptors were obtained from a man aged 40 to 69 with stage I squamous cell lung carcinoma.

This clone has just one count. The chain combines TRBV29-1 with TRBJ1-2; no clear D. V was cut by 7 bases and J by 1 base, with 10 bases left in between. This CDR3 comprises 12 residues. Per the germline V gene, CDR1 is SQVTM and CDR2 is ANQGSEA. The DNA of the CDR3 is TGCAGCGCCGAAGGAGATAACTATGGCTACACCTTC. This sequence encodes CSAEGDNYGYTF.

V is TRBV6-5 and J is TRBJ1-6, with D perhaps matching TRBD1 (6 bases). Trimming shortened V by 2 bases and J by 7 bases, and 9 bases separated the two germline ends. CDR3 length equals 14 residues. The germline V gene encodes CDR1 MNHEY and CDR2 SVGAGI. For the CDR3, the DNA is TGTGCCAGCAGTTACCCAGGGGCCAATTCACCCCTCCACTTT. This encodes CASSYPGANSPLHF.

In DNA, the CDR3 is TGTGCCAGCAGCTTTGACGGCGTGAACACTGAAGCTTTCTTT. Residues: CASSFDGVNTEAFF. The V gene is TRBV5-6, the J gene TRBJ1-1, with D uncertain. The CDR3 has 14 residues. The germline V gene has CDR1 SGHDT and CDR2 YYEEEE. Deletions cut 2 bases from V and 0 bases from J, with 8 bases between.

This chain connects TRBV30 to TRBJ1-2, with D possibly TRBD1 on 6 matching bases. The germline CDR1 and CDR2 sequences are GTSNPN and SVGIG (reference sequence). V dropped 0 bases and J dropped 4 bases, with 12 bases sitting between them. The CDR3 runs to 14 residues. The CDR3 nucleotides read TGTGCCTGGAGTGTGCAGGGGAGGTGCTATGGCTACACCTTC. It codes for CAWSVQGRCYGYTF. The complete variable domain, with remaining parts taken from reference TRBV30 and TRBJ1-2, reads SQTIHQWPATLVQPVGSPLSLECTVEGTSNPNLYWYRQAAGRGLQLLFYSVGIGQISSEVPQNLSASRPQDRQFILSSKKLLLSDSGFYLCAWSVQGRCYGYTFGSGTRLTVV.

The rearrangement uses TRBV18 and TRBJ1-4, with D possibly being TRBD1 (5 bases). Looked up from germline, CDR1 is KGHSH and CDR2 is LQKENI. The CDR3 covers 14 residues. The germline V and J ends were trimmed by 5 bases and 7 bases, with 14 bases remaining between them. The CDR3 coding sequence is TGTGCCAGCTCATCCAGGGTTGGCAGTGAAAAACTGTTTTTT. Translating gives CASSSRVGSEKLFF.

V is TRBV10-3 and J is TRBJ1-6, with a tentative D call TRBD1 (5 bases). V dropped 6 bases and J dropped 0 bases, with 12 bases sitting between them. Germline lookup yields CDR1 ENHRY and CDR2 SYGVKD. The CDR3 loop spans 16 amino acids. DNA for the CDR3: TGTGCCATCAGAAAACAGGATAGCTCCTATAATTCACCCCTCCACTTT. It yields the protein CAIRKQDSSYNSPLHF.

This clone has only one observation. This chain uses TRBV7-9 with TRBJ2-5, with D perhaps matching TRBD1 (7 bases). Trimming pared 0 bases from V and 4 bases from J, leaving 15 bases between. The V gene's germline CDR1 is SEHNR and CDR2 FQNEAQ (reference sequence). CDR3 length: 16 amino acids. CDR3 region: CASSLALRGAGETQYF. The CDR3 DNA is TGTGCCAGCAGCTTAGCCCTCAGGGGGGCAGGAGAGACCCAGTACTTC.

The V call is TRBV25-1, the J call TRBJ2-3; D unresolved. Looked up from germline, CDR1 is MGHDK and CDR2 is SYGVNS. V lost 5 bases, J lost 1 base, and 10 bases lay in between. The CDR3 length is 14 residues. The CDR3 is CASSSSLRTDTQYF. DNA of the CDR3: TGTGCCAGCAGTTCTAGTCTGCGCACAGATACGCAGTATTTT.

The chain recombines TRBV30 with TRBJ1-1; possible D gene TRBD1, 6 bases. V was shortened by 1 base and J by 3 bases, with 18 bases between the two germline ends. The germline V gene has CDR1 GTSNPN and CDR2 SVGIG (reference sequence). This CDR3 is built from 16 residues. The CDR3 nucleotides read TGTGCCTGGAGTGAAGACCGACAGGTTCCGGACACTGAAGCTTTCTTT. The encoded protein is CAWSEDRQVPDTEAFF.

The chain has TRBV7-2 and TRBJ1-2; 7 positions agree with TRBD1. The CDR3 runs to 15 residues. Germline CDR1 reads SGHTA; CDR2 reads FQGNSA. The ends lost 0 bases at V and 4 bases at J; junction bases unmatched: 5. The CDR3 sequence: CASSLATGTTYGYTF. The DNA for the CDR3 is TGTGCCAGCAGCTTAGCGACAGGGACAACCTATGGCTACACCTTC.

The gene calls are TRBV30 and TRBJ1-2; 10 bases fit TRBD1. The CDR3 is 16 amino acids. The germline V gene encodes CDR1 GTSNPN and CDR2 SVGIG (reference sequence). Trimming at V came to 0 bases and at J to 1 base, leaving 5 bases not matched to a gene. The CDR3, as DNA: TGTGCCTGGAGTGTTGACAGGGGGCGGCATAACTATGGCTACACCTTC. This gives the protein CAWSVDRGRHNYGYTF.

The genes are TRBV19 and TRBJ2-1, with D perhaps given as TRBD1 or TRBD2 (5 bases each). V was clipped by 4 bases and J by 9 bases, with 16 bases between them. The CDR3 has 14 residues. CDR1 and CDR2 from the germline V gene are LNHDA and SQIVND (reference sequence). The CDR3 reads CASSKAGSIGEQFF. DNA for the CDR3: TGTGCCAGTAGTAAGGCAGGGAGTATTGGTGAGCAGTTCTTC.

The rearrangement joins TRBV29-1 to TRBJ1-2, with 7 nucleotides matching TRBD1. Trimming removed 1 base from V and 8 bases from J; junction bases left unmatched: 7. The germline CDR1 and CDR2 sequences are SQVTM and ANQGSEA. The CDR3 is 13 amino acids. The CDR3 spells CSVEVGGGLGYTF. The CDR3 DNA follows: TGCAGCGTTGAAGTAGGAGGGGGCTTAGGCTACACCTTC.

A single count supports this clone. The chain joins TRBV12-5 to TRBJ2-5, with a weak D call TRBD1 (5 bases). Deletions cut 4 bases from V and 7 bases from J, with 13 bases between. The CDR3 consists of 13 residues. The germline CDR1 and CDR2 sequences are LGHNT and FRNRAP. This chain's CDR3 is CASGSGHPRTQYF. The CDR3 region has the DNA TGTGCTAGTGGTTCCGGACACCCAAGGACCCAGTACTTC.

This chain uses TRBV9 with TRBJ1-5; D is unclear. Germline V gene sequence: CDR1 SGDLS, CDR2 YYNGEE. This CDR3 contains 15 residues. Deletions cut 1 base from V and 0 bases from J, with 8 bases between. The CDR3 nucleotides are TGTGCCAGCAGCGTAAGTCCGTCTAGCAATCAGCCCCAGCATTTT. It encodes CASSVSPSSNQPQHF. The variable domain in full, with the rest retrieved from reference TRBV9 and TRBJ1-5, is DSGVTQTPKHLITATGQRVTLRCSPRSGDLSVYWYQQSLDQGLQFLIQYYNGEERAKGNILERFSAQQFPDLHSELNLSSLELGDSALYFCASSVSPSSNQPQHFGDGTRLSIL.

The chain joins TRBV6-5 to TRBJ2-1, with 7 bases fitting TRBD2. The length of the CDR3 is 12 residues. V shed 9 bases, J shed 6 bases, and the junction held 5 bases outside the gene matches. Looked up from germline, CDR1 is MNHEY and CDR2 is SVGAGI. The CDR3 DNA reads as TGTGCCAGACTAGCGAATTCCAATGAGCAGTTCTTC. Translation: CARLANSNEQFF.

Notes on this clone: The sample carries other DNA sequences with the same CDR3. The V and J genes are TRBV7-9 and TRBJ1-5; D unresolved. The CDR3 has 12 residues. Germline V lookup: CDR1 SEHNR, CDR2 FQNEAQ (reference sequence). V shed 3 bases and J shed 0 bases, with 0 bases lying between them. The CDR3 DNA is TGTGCCAGCAGCTTTAGCAATCAGCCCCAGCATTTT. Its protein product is CASSFSNQPQHF.

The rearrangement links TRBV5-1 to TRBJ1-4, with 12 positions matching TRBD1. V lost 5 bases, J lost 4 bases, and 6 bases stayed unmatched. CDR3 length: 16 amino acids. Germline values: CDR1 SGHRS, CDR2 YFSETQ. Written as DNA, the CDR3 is TGCGCCAGCAGTGGGACAGGGGGCCCCTTTAATGAAAAACTGTTTTTT. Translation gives CASSGTGGPFNEKLFF. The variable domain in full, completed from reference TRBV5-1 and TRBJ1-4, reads KAGVTQTPRYLIKTRGQQVTLSCSPISGHRSVSWYQQTPGQGLQFLFEYFSETQRNKGNFPGRFSGRQFSNSRSEMNVSTLELGDSALYLCASSGTGGPFNEKLFFGSGTQLSVL.

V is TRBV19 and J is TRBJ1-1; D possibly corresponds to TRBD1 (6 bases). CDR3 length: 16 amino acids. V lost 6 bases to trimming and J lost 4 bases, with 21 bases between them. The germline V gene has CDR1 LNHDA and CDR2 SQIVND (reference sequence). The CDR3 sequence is CASSAYRELGSTEAFF. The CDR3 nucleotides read TGTGCCAGTAGCGCCTACAGGGAATTGGGTAGCACTGAAGCTTTCTTT.

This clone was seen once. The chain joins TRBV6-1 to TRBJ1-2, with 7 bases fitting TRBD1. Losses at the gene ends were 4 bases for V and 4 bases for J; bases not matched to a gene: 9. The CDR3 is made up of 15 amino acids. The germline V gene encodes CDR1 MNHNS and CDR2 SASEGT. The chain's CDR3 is CASSVTGDWAYGYTF. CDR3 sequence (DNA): TGTGCCAGCAGTGTAACAGGGGATTGGGCCTATGGCTACACCTTC.